Reported below is one TCR beta chain. V dropped 7 bases and J dropped 1 base, with 16 bases sitting between them. The CDR3 sequence is 14 residues long. The germline CDR1 and CDR2 sequences are SQVTM and ANQGSEA. The sample originates from a study of blood T cell repertoires in COVID-19. TCRdb keeps only in-frame clones here, not all; method: immunoSEQ multiplex PCR. The data contain around 150,000 clones, around four fifths of them singletons. This TCR derives from a woman over 75 with acute or convalescent COVID-19. J is TRBJ2-5 and V is TRBV29-1; no definite D call. Material for sequencing was peripheral blood. CDR3 in amino acids: CSARPGGSQETQYF. The CDR3 DNA reads TGCAGCGCTAGGCCGGGTGGCAGCCAAGAGACCCAGTACTTC.